These T cell receptor beta chains were read from a single sample in a study of cytomegalovirus exposure and HLA in healthy donors. Only in-frame clones appear in the TCRdb table, and some are missing; sequencing was by immunoSEQ multiplex PCR. This sample contains tens of thousands of clones. Material: PBMCs. All receptors come from a human donor in good health. Each CDR3 is given with its conserved first and last residue. D genes are given only for firm matches. Not all rows give a size; the values are once, few, many and, for expanded clones, a class.

clone_size | j_call | d_call | v_call | cdr3_nt | cdr3_aa
. | TRBJ2-7 | TRBD1 | TRBV15 | TGTGCCACCAGCAGAGACGATACAGGGGGCTACGAGCAGTACTTC | CATSRDDTGGYEQYF
. | TRBJ2-7 | TRBD1 | TRBV6-1 | TGTGCCAGCCGATACGGGACAGGGGCCTACGAGCAGTACTTC | CASRYGTGAYEQYF
. | TRBJ2-7 | TRBD1 | TRBV28 | TGTGCCACTACGCTGACAGGGGGCTCCGAGCAGTACTTC | CATTLTGGSEQYF
. | TRBJ1-1 | . | TRBV5-1 | TGCGCCAGCAGACAGTCAGGGTTGAACACTGAAGCTTTCTTT | CASRQSGLNTEAFF
. | TRBJ1-5 | TRBD1 | TRBV2 | TGTGCCAGCAGGGGTGGACAGGGTAACAATCAGCCCCAGCATTTT | CASRGGQGNNQPQHF
. | TRBJ1-1 | TRBD1 | TRBV9 | TGTGCCAGCAGCCCTGGACAGGGGCGGAACACTGAAGCTTTCTTT | CASSPGQGRNTEAFF
. | TRBJ1-1 | . | TRBV15 | TGTGCCACCAGCAGAGATCGGAGAAGCACTGAAGCTTTCTTT | CATSRDRRSTEAFF
. | TRBJ1-2 | TRBD1 | TRBV6-1 | TGTGCCAGCAGTCCTCCGGGACAGGGTCGTGGCTACACCTTC | CASSPPGQGRGYTF
. | TRBJ1-1 | . | TRBV30 | TGTGCCCTTAACCGGGGCACTGAAGCTTTCTTT | CALNRGTEAFF
. | TRBJ1-2 | TRBD1 | TRBV19 | TGTGCCAGTAATTCACAGGGGGCGCAAATAAGTGGCTACACCTTC | CASNSQGAQISGYTF
. | TRBJ2-6 | . | TRBV9 | TGTGCCAGCAGCGAGGGGCAGGGGACTGGGGCCAACGTCCTGACTTTC | CASSEGQGTGANVLTF
. | TRBJ1-5 | . | TRBV29-1 | TGCAGCGCCACGGTGGGGGGGCCGAACTTCAATCAGCCCCAGCATTTT | CSATVGGPNFNQPQHF
. | TRBJ2-2 | . | TRBV7-7 | TGTGCCAGCAGTGGGGCAAACACCGGGGAGCTGTTTTTT | CASSGANTGELFF
. | TRBJ2-5 | TRBD1 | TRBV25-1 | TGTGCCAGCAGTGTAACAGGGGGTCATAAGACCCAGTACTTC | CASSVTGGHKTQYF
medium-sized | TRBJ2-7 | TRBD1 | TRBV27 | TGTGCCAGCAGCGTCCGGGACAGCACCTACGAGCAGTACTTC | CASSVRDSTYEQYF
. | TRBJ1-2 | . | TRBV6-5 | TGTGCCAGCAGTTTTACAGGAAACTATGGCTACACCTTC | CASSFTGNYGYTF
. | TRBJ1-5 | . | TRBV7-8 | TGTGCCAGCAGCCTGGAGGTCGGACAGCCCCAGCATTTT | CASSLEVGQPQHF
. | TRBJ2-7 | TRBD1 | TRBV4-1 | TGCGCCAGCAGCCATGACAGGGGGCTCCTCTACGAGCAGTACTTC | CASSHDRGLLYEQYF
. | TRBJ2-7 | . | TRBV19 | TGTGCCAGTAGTATCCTCGCGATTCCCTACGAGCAGTACTTC | CASSILAIPYEQYF
. | TRBJ2-6 | . | TRBV7-8 | TGTGCCAGCAGCCCGGTCTTCTCTGGGGCCAACGTCCTGACTTTC | CASSPVFSGANVLTF
. | TRBJ2-7 | . | TRBV2 | TGTGCCAGCAGTGAACTCGAACAAACCTACGAGCAGTACTTC | CASSELEQTYEQYF
. | TRBJ2-7 | TRBD1 | TRBV7-9 | TGTGCCAGCAGCCCGGACCCGGACAGGGCCTACGAGCAGTACTTC | CASSPDPDRAYEQYF
. | TRBJ1-5 | . | TRBV2 | TGTGCCAGCAACCAATGGGGGGGCAATCAGCCCCAGCATTTT | CASNQWGGNQPQHF
. | TRBJ1-1 | . | TRBV6-5 | TGTGCCAGCAGTTACCATGACAGGAACACTGAAGCTTTCTTT | CASSYHDRNTEAFF
. | TRBJ2-7 | TRBD1 | TRBV30 | TGTGCCTCTAGGGGGCTGGTTAACTCCTACGAGCAGTACTTC | CASRGLVNSYEQYF
. | TRBJ1-2 | TRBD1 | TRBV9 | TGTGCCAGCAGCGCCTCATGGACAGGGGAAGGCTACACCTTC | CASSASWTGEGYTF
. | TRBJ1-4 | TRBD1 | TRBV7-9 | TGTGCCAGCAGCTCCTCGACAGGGTTTACTGAAAAACTGTTTTTT | CASSSSTGFTEKLFF
. | TRBJ1-2 | . | TRBV7-8 | TGTGCCAGCAGCTTAGGCGGAGCTAACTATGGCTACACCTTC | CASSLGGANYGYTF
. | TRBJ1-6 | . | TRBV7-9 | TGTGCCACGGAGGGAAACACTAATTCACCCCTCCACTTT | CATEGNTNSPLHF
. | TRBJ1-4 | . | TRBV19 | TGTGCCAGTAGCGGGCAGGGGTCTGGGGAAAAACTGTTTTTT | CASSGQGSGEKLFF
. | TRBJ1-4 | TRBD1 | TRBV27 | TGTGCCAGCAGTTCCCGGACAGGATACAATGAAAAACTGTTTTTT | CASSSRTGYNEKLFF
. | TRBJ1-4 | TRBD1 | TRBV7-2 | TGTGCCAGCAGTTCTTACAGGGGGAATGAAAAACTGTTTTTT | CASSSYRGNEKLFF
. | TRBJ2-7 | . | TRBV7-6 | TGTGCCAGCAGCCGCTTCGGCGGGCGCTCCTACGAGCAGTACTTC | CASSRFGGRSYEQYF
. | TRBJ1-4 | . | TRBV6-1 | TGTGCCAGCAGAGGGGGGGGAACTAATGAAAAACTGTTTTTT | CASRGGGTNEKLFF
. | TRBJ1-4 | TRBD1 | TRBV30 | TGTGCCTGGAGTACCCTTTTGGGGACAGGGTATGAAAAACTGTTTTTT | CAWSTLLGTGYEKLFF
. | TRBJ2-7 | TRBD1 | TRBV15 | TGTGCCACCAGCAGCGGGACAGGTAACGAGCAGTACTTC | CATSSGTGNEQYF
. | TRBJ1-2 | . | TRBV4-1 | TGCGCCAGCAGACAGGATAACTATGGCTACACCTTC | CASRQDNYGYTF
. | TRBJ2-7 | . | TRBV5-1 | TGCGCCAGCAGTTTGCTGACAAGGGGATTAATCTACGAGCAGTACTTC | CASSLLTRGLIYEQYF
. | TRBJ1-1 | TRBD1 | TRBV29-1 | TGCAGCGTTGAAGGACAGGGAAGAGGAACTGAAGCTTTCTTT | CSVEGQGRGTEAFF
. | TRBJ2-3 | . | TRBV20-1 | TGCAGTGGCGACTACACAGATACGCAGTATTTT | CSGDYTDTQYF
. | TRBJ2-7 | TRBD1 | TRBV25-1 | TGTGCCAGCAGGTACGGACAGGGGATAGTTCACGAGCAGTACTTC | CASRYGQGIVHEQYF
. | TRBJ2-7 | TRBD1 | TRBV5-5 | TGTGCCAGCAGTTGGACAGGGAGCTCGGAGCAGTACTTC | CASSWTGSSEQYF
. | TRBJ2-7 | TRBD2 | TRBV4-1 | TGCGCCAGCAGCCAAAGTCTAGCGGGGTATTTCTACGAGCAGTACTTC | CASSQSLAGYFYEQYF
. | TRBJ2-1 | TRBD1 | TRBV5-4 | TGTGCCAGCAGCTCTCCGGGACAGGGTCGACAGTTCTTC | CASSSPGQGRQFF
. | TRBJ2-1 | TRBD2 | TRBV11-2 | TGTGCCAGCGCCGTTGGGAGCGGGGGGTCCCGCGAGCAGTTCTTC | CASAVGSGGSREQFF
. | TRBJ2-7 | TRBD1 | TRBV5-1 | TGCGCCAGCAGCTTTTCCCAGGGGGTCTACGAGCAGTACTTC | CASSFSQGVYEQYF
. | TRBJ2-5 | TRBD2 | TRBV10-3 | TGTGCCATCAGTGAGCGGACTAGCGGGGGGGCAGGGGAGACCCAGTACTTC | CAISERTSGGAGETQYF
. | TRBJ1-6 | . | TRBV7-6 | TGTGCCAGCAGCCCCGCGAGCTCCTATAATTCACCCCTCCACTTT | CASSPASSYNSPLHF
. | TRBJ1-2 | . | TRBV4-1 | TGCGCCAGCAGCCAAGTATATACAGGCCCGAGTGAGTTCGCCGCCTTC | CASSQVYTGPSEFAAF
. | TRBJ2-5 | . | TRBV18 | TGTGCCAGCTCAGCCGGGACAAAAGAGACCCAGTACTTC | CASSAGTKETQYF
. | TRBJ1-2 | . | TRBV5-1 | TGCGCCAGCAAGACCCGTCCTGCGGGGGACTATGGCTACACCTTC | CASKTRPAGDYGYTF
. | TRBJ2-1 | TRBD1 | TRBV2 | TGTGCCAGCACCTTGGGACAGGGATTGTACAATGAGCAGTTCTTC | CASTLGQGLYNEQFF
. | TRBJ1-1 | . | TRBV2 | TGTGCCAGCACCCCAAACTTCGGGAACACTGAAGCTTTCTTT | CASTPNFGNTEAFF
. | TRBJ2-1 | TRBD2 | TRBV5-4 | TGTGCCAGCAGCTTCCGTTCTAGCGGGGGGACGGATGAGCAGTTCTTC | CASSFRSSGGTDEQFF
. | TRBJ2-7 | . | TRBV10-1 | TGCGCCAGCAGTGAAGCTTCGTCTGGGCACGAGCAGTACTTC | CASSEASSGHEQYF
. | TRBJ1-6 | . | TRBV5-1 | TGCGCCAGCAGCTTAGGGGATCGGAATTCACCCCTCCACTTT | CASSLGDRNSPLHF
. | TRBJ1-5 | TRBD1 | TRBV19 | TGTGCCAGTAGACCCCACGGACAGGGTGAGCCCCAGCATTTT | CASRPHGQGEPQHF